A single sample is the source of the 14 T cell receptor beta chains below, sequenced in a study of cytomegalovirus exposure and HLA in healthy donors. Assay used: immunoSEQ multiplex PCR; TCRdb lists only in-frame clones, some missing. The sample carries about 160,000 clones, 96% recorded once. The sequencing input was PBMCs. These receptors were collected from a woman between 18 and 29 years old in good health and CMV-seronegative.

J is TRBJ1-2 and V is TRBV7-2, with TRBD1 matching over 8 bases. CDR1 and CDR2 from the germline V gene are SGHTA and FQGNSA. J was trimmed by 4 bases and V by 5 bases; bases with no gene match: 12. The CDR3 is 16 residues long. The chain's CDR3 is CASSRTGTGESYGYTF. The CDR3, as DNA: TGTGCCAGCAGCCGAACGGGGACAGGCGAGAGCTATGGCTACACCTTC.

The CDR3 region is CASSFMGLRTGELFF. The CDR3 DNA is TGTGCCAGCAGCTTTATGGGTTTGCGGACCGGGGAGCTGTTTTTT. The chain carries TRBV13 and TRBJ2-2; D not resolved. Germline CDR1 and CDR2: PRHDT and FYEKMQ (reference sequence). The V and J ends lost 3 bases and 5 bases respectively, with 13 bases between them. The CDR3 is made up of 15 amino acids.

This chain links TRBV5-4 with TRBJ1-6; 7 bases map to TRBD1. The V gene's germline CDR1 is SGHNT and CDR2 YYREEE (reference sequence). The CDR3 is 14 amino acids. J lost 7 bases, V lost 4 bases, and 5 bases had no gene match. The CDR3 bases are TGTGCCAGCAGCCTCCGGGACAGCAATTCACCCCTCCACTTT. This sequence encodes CASSLRDSNSPLHF.

CDR3 coding DNA: TGCGCCAGCAGCCGGGACTTCCCCTGGGGCTCCTACAATGAGCAGTTCTTC. It yields the protein CASSRDFPWGSYNEQFF. The chain employs TRBV4-3 and TRBJ2-1; the D gene is possibly TRBD2 (6 bases). The germline V gene encodes CDR1 LGHNA and CDR2 YSLEER. The V end was cut by 4 bases, the J end by 0 bases, with 16 bases between. This CDR3 comprises 17 residues.

The J gene is TRBJ2-6, the V gene TRBV7-2; D remains ambiguous. V lost 10 bases and J lost 2, with 12 bases in between. The CDR3 totals 14 residues. Germline V lookup: CDR1 SGHTA, CDR2 FQGNSA. For the CDR3, the DNA is TGTGCCACCGTACACCCGCCTGGGGCCAACGTCCTGACTTTC. It is translated as CATVHPPGANVLTF.

J is TRBJ2-7 and V is TRBV13; 9 bases are shared with TRBD1. The CDR3 runs to 14 residues. The germline gives CDR1 PRHDT, CDR2 FYEKMQ (reference sequence). With 5 bases clipped from V and 5 bases from J, the junction kept 7 bases outside the gene matches. The CDR3 spells CASSRKTGGDEQYF. CDR3 bases: TGTGCCAGCAGCCGCAAAACAGGGGGCGACGAGCAGTACTTC.

J is TRBJ1-5 and V is TRBV27; D perhaps matches TRBD1 (5 bases). Germline V gene data show CDR1 as MNHEY and CDR2 as SMNVEV (reference sequence). V was shortened by 0 bases and J by 2 bases, with 8 bases between the two germline ends. The CDR3 loop spans 15 amino acids. CDR3 loop: CASSLSSGGNQPQHF. DNA for the CDR3: TGTGCCAGCAGTTTATCATCGGGGGGCAATCAGCCCCAGCATTTT.

The rearrangement links TRBV9 to TRBJ1-2; tentative D call: TRBD1 (5 bases). Germline-derived CDR1 and CDR2 are SGDLS and YYNGEE. V was shortened by 3 bases and J by 4 bases, with 7 bases between the two germline ends. The CDR3 runs to 12 residues. The DNA for the CDR3 is TGTGCCAGCAGCGGGGGCGGCTATGGCTACACCTTC. Amino acids: CASSGGGYGYTF.

V is TRBV4-1 and J is TRBJ2-5; tentatively, D is TRBD1 (6 bases). Trimming stripped 6 bases from V and 5 bases from J, with 13 bases between. CDR1 and CDR2 from the germline V gene are MGHRA and YSYEKL. There are 13 residues in the CDR3. The CDR3 protein is CASSPGGRETQYF. The CDR3 DNA reads TGCGCCAGCAGTCCTGGGGGCAGGGAGACCCAGTACTTC.

This rearrangement joins TRBV6-1 to TRBJ1-6; 8 nucleotides line up with TRBD1. The CDR3 totals 15 residues. Trimming took 1 base from V and 9 from J; bases not matched to a gene: 5. CDR1 is MNHNS and CDR2 is SASEGT in the germline V gene. The DNA of the CDR3 is TGTGCCAGCAGTGAAGAAGGGACAGGAAGTTCACCCCTCCACTTT. This encodes CASSEEGTGSSPLHF.

CDR3 in DNA: TGCGCCAGCAGCCCGGGACTAGCGGGGGTCAATGAGCAGTTCTTC. This encodes CASSPGLAGVNEQFF. V and J are TRBV5-1 and TRBJ2-1, with TRBD2 matching over 14 bases. CDR1 is SGHRS, CDR2 YFSETQ, per germline. J lost 6 bases, V lost 4 bases, and 3 bases had no gene match. CDR3 length: 15 residues. Full variable domain (outside the CDR3, taken from reference TRBV5-1 and TRBJ2-1): KAGVTQTPRYLIKTRGQQVTLSCSPISGHRSVSWYQQTPGQGLQFLFEYFSETQRNKGNFPGRFSGRQFSNSRSEMNVSTLELGDSALYLCASSPGLAGVNEQFFGPGTRLTVL.

V gene TRBV14 combines with J gene TRBJ2-5; D is ambiguous. The CDR3 totals 11 residues. Deletions cut 6 bases from V and 4 bases from J, with 6 bases between. Germline lookup yields CDR1 SGHDN and CDR2 FVKESK. DNA of the CDR3: TGTGCCAGCAGGGGCCGAGAGACCCAGTACTTC. Protein product: CASRGRETQYF.

The chain links TRBV29-1 to TRBJ1-2; TRBD1 matches at 8 bases. This CDR3 region has 12 residues. Trimming removed 4 bases from V and 2 bases from J; junction bases left unmatched: 0. From germline, CDR1 is SQVTM and CDR2 ANQGSEA. CDR3 bases: TGCAGCGTTGGACAGGGGAACTATGGCTACACCTTC. It yields the protein CSVGQGNYGYTF.

This clone was picked up one time. The chain links TRBV5-6 to TRBJ1-1; D is possibly TRBD1 (5 bases). Germline V CDR1 and CDR2: SGHDT, YYEEEE. Trimming removed 0 bases from V and 1 base from J, with 19 bases in between. This CDR3 is 18 amino acids long. The CDR3 spells CASSLGYGGGRPNTEAFF. CDR3 in DNA: TGTGCCAGCAGCTTGGGGTACGGGGGAGGTAGGCCGAACACTGAAGCTTTCTTT.